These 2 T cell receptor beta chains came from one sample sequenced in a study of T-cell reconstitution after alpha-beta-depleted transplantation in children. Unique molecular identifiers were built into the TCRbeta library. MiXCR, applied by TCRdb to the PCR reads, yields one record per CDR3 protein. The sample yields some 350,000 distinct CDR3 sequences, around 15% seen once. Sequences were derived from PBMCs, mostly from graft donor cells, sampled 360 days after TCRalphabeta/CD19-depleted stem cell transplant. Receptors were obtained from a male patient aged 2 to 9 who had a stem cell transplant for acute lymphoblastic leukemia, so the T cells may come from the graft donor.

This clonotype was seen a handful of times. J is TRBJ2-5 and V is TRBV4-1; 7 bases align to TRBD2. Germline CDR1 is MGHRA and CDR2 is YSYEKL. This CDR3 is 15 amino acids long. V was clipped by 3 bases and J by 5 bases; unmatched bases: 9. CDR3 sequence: CASSHATRTRETQYF. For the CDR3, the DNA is TGCGCCAGCAGCCATGCGACTAGGACTAGGGAGACCCAGTACTTC.

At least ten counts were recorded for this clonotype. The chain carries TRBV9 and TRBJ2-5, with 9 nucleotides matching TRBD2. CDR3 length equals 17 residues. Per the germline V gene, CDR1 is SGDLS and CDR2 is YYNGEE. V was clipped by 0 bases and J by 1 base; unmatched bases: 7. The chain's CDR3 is CASSVGLAGRTQETQYF. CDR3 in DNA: TGTGCCAGCAGCGTAGGGCTAGCGGGACGTACCCAAGAGACCCAGTACTTC.